This passage covers 32 T cell receptor beta chains from one sample sequenced in a study of cytomegalovirus exposure and HLA in healthy donors. The PCR made use of 60 Vbeta and 13 Jbeta primers. The assay was immunoSEQ multiplex PCR, and TCRdb's table has in-frame clones only and misses some. The sample holds about 91,000 clones, around nine tenths seen once. Sequenced: PBMCs. These receptors were obtained from a man aged 25-40 years in good health and CMV-seropositive.

The chain carries TRBV6-5 and TRBJ2-6; tentatively, D is TRBD1 (6 bases). Germline lookup yields CDR1 MNHEY and CDR2 SVGAGI. Trimming stripped 6 bases from V and 2 bases from J, with 8 bases between. The CDR3 sequence is 14 residues long. CDR3 nucleotides: TGTGCCAGCAGACAGGGTGCTGGGGCCAACGTCCTGACTTTC. This sequence encodes CASRQGAGANVLTF.

The J gene is TRBJ2-7, the V gene TRBV5-6; 7 nucleotides align to TRBD1. This CDR3 has 14 residues. Looked up from germline, CDR1 is SGHDT and CDR2 is YYEEEE. With V trimmed by 4 bases and J by 5 bases, 9 bases remained unmatched. CDR3: CASSRQGIGHEQYF. Here the CDR3 DNA reads TGTGCCAGCAGCCGACAGGGAATTGGTCACGAGCAGTACTTC. Looking up the rest from reference TRBV5-6 and TRBJ2-7 gives the full variable domain: DAGVTQSPTHLIKTRGQQVTLRCSPKSGHDTVSWYQQALGQGPQFIFQYYEEEERQRGNFPDRFSGHQFPNYSSELNVNALLLGDSALYLCASSRQGIGHEQYFGPGTRLTVT.

This clone is a singleton in its sample. The rearrangement links TRBV6-6 to TRBJ1-1; 8 nucleotides align to TRBD1. With V trimmed by 6 bases and J by 1 base, 4 bases remained unmatched. The CDR3 is made up of 14 amino acids. CDR1 MNHNY and CDR2 SVGAGI come from the germline V gene (reference sequence). In DNA form, the CDR3 reads TGTGCCAGCAGGCCTGGGACAGGGAACACTGAAGCTTTCTTT. It translates to CASRPGTGNTEAFF.

A remark on this clone: Other nucleotide sequences from this sample produce the same CDR3. Here the CDR3 DNA reads TGTGCCAGCAGTTTCCGACTAGCAGGAGCTCTGGGCGGGGAGCTGTTTTTT. Its translation is CASSFRLAGALGGELFF. This rearrangement joins TRBV2 to TRBJ2-2; 7 positions agree with TRBD2. CDR1 is SNHLY and CDR2 is FYNNEI in the germline V gene. Trimming at V came to 5 bases and at J to 7 bases, leaving 16 bases not matched to a gene. This CDR3 comprises 17 residues.

This clone was seen only once. The chain recombines TRBV2 with TRBJ2-7, with 14 bases that match TRBD2. In germline, CDR1 is SNHLY, CDR2 FYNNEI. The CDR3 length is 15 residues. V lost 4 bases to trimming and J lost 3 bases; unmatched junction nucleotides: 2. The CDR3 sequence is CASSAGLAGVYEQYF. In DNA form, the CDR3 reads TGTGCCAGCAGTGCGGGACTAGCGGGAGTCTACGAGCAGTACTTC.

The gene calls are TRBV5-1 and TRBJ2-5, with 10 bases aligning to TRBD1. This CDR3 has 15 amino acids. Germline CDR1 and CDR2: SGHRS and YFSETQ. V shed 3 bases, J shed 5 bases, and the junction held 7 bases outside the gene matches. In nucleotides, the CDR3 is TGCGCCAGCAGCTGGGGACAGGGGTCGGGGGAGACCCAGTACTTC. This sequence encodes CASSWGQGSGETQYF. Supplemented by reference TRBV5-1 and TRBJ2-5, the full variable domain reads KAGVTQTPRYLIKTRGQQVTLSCSPISGHRSVSWYQQTPGQGLQFLFEYFSETQRNKGNFPGRFSGRQFSNSRSEMNVSTLELGDSALYLCASSWGQGSGETQYFGPGTRLLVL.

The chain links TRBV5-1 to TRBJ1-2; possibly TRBD1 for D (6 bases). This CDR3 has 14 residues. Germline values: CDR1 SGHRS, CDR2 YFSETQ. Trimming removed 4 bases from V and 4 bases from J, with 14 bases in between. For the CDR3, the DNA is TGCGCCAGCAGCCAAAGACAGGATGGCTATGGCTACACCTTC. Residues: CASSQRQDGYGYTF.

The chain is built from TRBV30 and TRBJ2-2; maybe TRBD1 (6 bases). V was shortened by 5 bases and J by 1 base, with 14 bases between the two germline ends. This CDR3 spans 15 amino acids. Germline V gene data show CDR1 as GTSNPN and CDR2 as SVGIG (reference sequence). The CDR3 here is CAWLPGQRNTGELFF. The CDR3, as DNA: TGTGCCTGGCTCCCGGGACAAAGGAACACCGGGGAGCTGTTTTTT.

J is TRBJ1-5 and V is TRBV6-5, with D unclear. The V gene lost 4 bases and the J gene lost 2 bases, with 15 bases spanning the gap. CDR3 length: 16 residues. The germline CDR1 and CDR2 sequences are MNHEY and SVGAGI. The CDR3 spells CASSSTPSAGNQPQHF. CDR3 sequence (DNA): TGTGCCAGCAGTTCGACGCCCAGCGCCGGCAATCAGCCCCAGCATTTT.

This clone was observed a few times. The CDR3 DNA reads as TGTGCCTGCAGGGACAGCGTCCACTCTGGAAACACCATATATTTT. This sequence encodes CACRDSVHSGNTIYF. The J gene is TRBJ1-3, the V gene TRBV30, with 7 bases matching TRBD1. Germline V lookup: CDR1 GTSNPN, CDR2 SVGIG (reference sequence). CDR3 length equals 15 residues. The J segment lost 0 bases and the V segment lost 6 bases, leaving 8 bases of the junction unmatched. The full variable domain, with the rest looked up from reference TRBV30 and TRBJ1-3, is SQTIHQWPATLVQPVGSPLSLECTVEGTSNPNLYWYRQAAGRGLQLLFYSVGIGQISSEVPQNLSASRPQDRQFILSSKKLLLSDSGFYLCACRDSVHSGNTIYFGEGSWLTVV.

J is TRBJ2-1 and V is TRBV4-1; D possibly corresponds to TRBD1 (6 bases). This CDR3 contains 17 residues. CDR1 is MGHRA, CDR2 YSYEKL, per germline. Trimming shortened V by 1 base and J by 2 bases, and 15 bases separated the two germline ends. Here the CDR3 DNA reads TGCGCCAGCAGCCAAGGCCCTACAGGGCTAACCTACAATGAGCAGTTCTTC. Protein sequence: CASSQGPTGLTYNEQFF.

This rearrangement joins TRBV5-4 to TRBJ1-1; no clear D. The V end was cut by 4 bases, the J end by 1 base, with 11 bases between. Germline CDR1 is SGHNT and CDR2 is YYREEE (reference sequence). The CDR3 consists of 14 residues. CDR3 protein: CASSQVVGNTEAFF. The CDR3 DNA sequence: TGTGCCAGCAGCCAGGTGGTCGGGAACACTGAAGCTTTCTTT.

This chain links TRBV11-3 with TRBJ2-1; TRBD2 aligns across 8 bases. Per the germline V gene, CDR1 is SGHNT and CDR2 is YENEEA. The CDR3 extends over 15 amino acids. J lost 3 bases, V lost 4 bases, and 5 bases had no gene match. Written as DNA, the CDR3 is TGTGCCAGCAGCTCAGTAGCGGGACTCTACAATGAGCAGTTCTTC. Residues: CASSSVAGLYNEQFF.

The genes are TRBV5-5 and TRBJ2-7; the match to TRBD1 covers 7 bases. Trimming at V came to 0 bases and at J to 7 bases, leaving 1 base not matched to a gene. This CDR3 has 12 residues. Per germline, CDR1 SGHKS and CDR2 YYEKEE (reference sequence). This CDR3 is CASSLDRGEQYF. CDR3 in DNA: TGTGCCAGCAGCTTGGACAGGGGTGAGCAGTACTTC.

V is TRBV28 and J is TRBJ1-1; weak D call: TRBD1 (6 bases). The CDR3 length is 12 residues. The V end was cut by 4 bases, the J end by 7 bases, with 10 bases between. The germline gives CDR1 MDHEN, CDR2 SYDVKM. In DNA, the CDR3 is TGTGCCAGCAGTTCAGGGGCCCTTGAAGCTTTCTTT. Translation gives CASSSGALEAFF.

The chain uses TRBV19 and TRBJ1-5; TRBD1 aligns across 9 bases. J lost 11 bases, V lost 3 bases, and 5 bases had no gene match. This CDR3 contains 13 residues. Germline loops: CDR1 LNHDA, CDR2 SQIVND (reference sequence). For the CDR3, the DNA is TGTGCCAGTAGTATGGGACAGGGTGGAGCCCAGCATTTT. Translating gives CASSMGQGGAQHF. The full variable domain, its missing parts supplied by reference TRBV19 and TRBJ1-5, is DGGITQSPKYLFRKEGQNVTLSCEQNLNHDAMYWYRQDPGQGLRLIYYSQIVNDFQKGDIAEGYSVSREKKESFPLTVTSAQKNPTAFYLCASSMGQGGAQHFGDGTRLSIL.

This clone was seen once. The chain employs TRBV7-9 and TRBJ2-1; the match to TRBD2 covers 9 bases. Germline loops: CDR1 SEHNR, CDR2 FQNEAQ (reference sequence). Trimming at V came to 2 bases and at J to 1 base, leaving 3 bases not matched to a gene. The CDR3 loop spans 16 amino acids. The DNA of the CDR3 is TGTGCCAGCAGCTTAACTAGCGGGCTTTCCTACAATGAGCAGTTCTTC. Its protein is CASSLTSGLSYNEQFF.

The chain employs TRBV5-1 and TRBJ2-5; D perhaps matches TRBD1 (6 bases). CDR1 and CDR2 (germline): SGHRS, YFSETQ. CDR3 length: 13 residues. V was clipped by 4 bases and J by 4 bases, with 11 bases between them. The CDR3 spells CASSQQGAETQYF. CDR3 nucleotides: TGCGCCAGCAGCCAACAGGGTGCAGAGACCCAGTACTTC.

The chain links TRBV28 to TRBJ1-5; a weak D match, TRBD1 (5 bases). CDR1 and CDR2 from the germline V gene are MDHEN and SYDVKM. V was shortened by 3 bases and J by 2 bases, with 11 bases between the two germline ends. This CDR3 spans 15 amino acids. Here the CDR3 reads CASSLGGFGNQPQHF. The CDR3 DNA reads TGTGCCAGCAGTTTGGGGGGTTTTGGCAATCAGCCCCAGCATTTT.

This chain links TRBV7-9 with TRBJ2-3; D gene ambiguous. Trimming shortened V by 0 bases and J by 0 bases, and 7 bases separated the two germline ends. This CDR3 spans 15 amino acids. The germline V gene has CDR1 SEHNR and CDR2 FQNEAQ (reference sequence). The CDR3 DNA follows: TGTGCCAGCAGCTTAGCCTCTGTCAGCACAGATACGCAGTATTTT. As protein: CASSLASVSTDTQYF.

This clone was counted once. The chain couples TRBV5-1 to TRBJ1-2; 7 nucleotides match TRBD1. CDR1 and CDR2 (germline): SGHRS, YFSETQ. The length of the CDR3 is 16 residues. Trimming removed 4 bases from V and 4 bases from J; junction bases left unmatched: 13. This chain's CDR3 is CASSPWDSRLGYGYTF. The DNA for the CDR3 is TGCGCCAGCAGCCCCTGGGACAGCCGACTAGGCTATGGCTACACCTTC.

This sequence joins TRBV5-1 and TRBJ1-5; the D gene is possibly TRBD1 (5 bases). CDR1 is SGHRS and CDR2 is YFSETQ in the germline V gene. Trimming left V 5 bases short and J 0 bases short, with 15 bases between. The CDR3 contains 16 residues. The CDR3: CASSQGGPYSNQPQHF. CDR3 coding DNA: TGCGCCAGCAGTCAGGGAGGCCCGTATAGCAATCAGCCCCAGCATTTT.

This CDR3 reads CASSLPGRTGAPNQPQHF. The CDR3 nucleotides read TGTGCCAGCAGTTTGCCCGGACGGACAGGGGCCCCAAATCAGCCCCAGCATTTT. The chain recombines TRBV28 with TRBJ1-5; 9 nucleotides match TRBD1. The V gene end was trimmed by 3 bases and the J gene end by 4 bases; junction bases not matched to a gene: 13. Per germline, CDR1 MDHEN and CDR2 SYDVKM. CDR3 length: 18 amino acids.

The CDR3 protein is CASSYIRFSGNTIYF. The CDR3 nucleotides read TGTGCCAGCAGTTACATACGGTTCTCTGGAAACACCATATATTTT. The chain recombines TRBV6-5 with TRBJ1-3; D is uncertain. CDR3 length: 15 amino acids. Germline V lookup: CDR1 MNHEY, CDR2 SVGAGI. V was clipped by 2 bases and J by 0 bases, with 8 bases between them.

This chain joins TRBV7-9 and TRBJ2-7; maybe TRBD1 (6 bases). The germline CDR1 and CDR2 sequences are SEHNR and FQNEAQ (reference sequence). The CDR3 spans 15 residues. V was shortened by 5 bases and J by 3 bases, with 17 bases between the two germline ends. The CDR3 protein is CASSIGQLNHYEQYF. The CDR3 DNA follows: TGTGCCAGCAGCATAGGACAGTTAAATCACTACGAGCAGTACTTC. The complete variable domain, with remaining parts taken from reference TRBV7-9 and TRBJ2-7, reads DTGVSQNPRHKITKRGQNVTFRCDPISEHNRLYWYRQTLGQGPEFLTYFQNEAQLEKSRLLSDRFSAERPKGSFSTLEIQRTEQGDSAMYLCASSIGQLNHYEQYFGPGTRLTVT.

V gene TRBV9 combines with J gene TRBJ2-3, with 13 bases aligning to TRBD2. In germline, CDR1 is SGDLS, CDR2 YYNGEE. V was clipped by 4 bases and J by 7 bases; unmatched bases: 6. This CDR3 has 15 amino acids. The CDR3 nucleotides read TGTGCCAGCAGCCGGACTAGCGGGAGCCCGAATACGCAGTATTTT. It codes for CASSRTSGSPNTQYF. Looking up the rest from reference TRBV9 and TRBJ2-3 gives the full variable domain: DSGVTQTPKHLITATGQRVTLRCSPRSGDLSVYWYQQSLDQGLQFLIQYYNGEERAKGNILERFSAQQFPDLHSELNLSSLELGDSALYFCASSRTSGSPNTQYFGPGTRLTVL.

This chain links TRBV27 with TRBJ2-7; TRBD2 agrees at 13 bases. Germline-derived CDR1 and CDR2 are MNHEY and SMNVEV (reference sequence). The V gene end was trimmed by 4 bases and the J gene end by 5 bases; junction bases not matched to a gene: 11. The CDR3 contains 17 residues. Here the CDR3 DNA reads TGTGCCAGCAGTTGGACTAGCGGGAGTTCGAGTGCGGACGAGCAGTACTTC. It translates to CASSWTSGSSSADEQYF.

This chain joins TRBV9 and TRBJ1-3; tentatively, D is TRBD1 (5 bases). Germline V gene lookup returns CDR1 SGDLS and CDR2 YYNGEE. V was pared by 5 bases and J by 0 bases, with 12 bases between. The CDR3 totals 15 residues. The CDR3 DNA follows: TGTGCCAGCAGGGGGGGAGACTCCTCTGGAAACACCATATATTTT. It codes for CASRGGDSSGNTIYF.

The gene calls are TRBV9 and TRBJ2-7; 7 nucleotides agree with TRBD2. Germline V gene lookup returns CDR1 SGDLS and CDR2 YYNGEE. The CDR3 sequence is 16 residues long. V lost 4 bases to trimming and J lost 6 bases; unmatched junction nucleotides: 16. CDR3 in DNA: TGTGCCAGCAGCCCAACGTCGGTGGGAGGGTTTGGCGAGCAGTACTTC. This sequence encodes CASSPTSVGGFGEQYF.

CDR3 loop: CAWNYRMNTEAFF. The CDR3 DNA reads as TGTGCCTGGAACTACAGGATGAACACTGAAGCTTTCTTT. The chain has TRBV30 and TRBJ1-1; D perhaps matches TRBD1 (5 bases). This CDR3 is built from 13 residues. Germline lookup yields CDR1 GTSNPN and CDR2 SVGIG (reference sequence). The V gene lost 4 bases and the J gene lost 0 bases, with 9 bases spanning the gap.

The chain is built from TRBV28 and TRBJ2-5, with a possible D match to TRBD2 (5 bases). Trimming shortened V by 2 bases and J by 3 bases, and 10 bases separated the two germline ends. Germline assignment: CDR1 MDHEN and CDR2 SYDVKM. CDR3 size: 14 residues. CDR3: CASSLGGLKETQYF. The DNA of the CDR3 is TGTGCCAGCAGTTTAGGAGGCCTTAAAGAGACCCAGTACTTC.

The chain links TRBV7-2 to TRBJ2-3; 13 bases line up with TRBD2. Per the germline V gene, CDR1 is SGHTA and CDR2 is FQGNSA. V was pared by 3 bases and J by 4 bases, with 4 bases of the junction left unmatched. The CDR3 runs to 16 residues. The CDR3 sequence is CASSFRTSGGPDTQYF. Written as DNA, the CDR3 is TGTGCCAGCAGCTTCCGGACTAGCGGGGGACCAGATACGCAGTATTTT.